These 20 T cell receptor beta chains were all obtained from the same sample, sequenced in a study of tumor-infiltrating lymphocytes in oesophageal squamous cell carcinoma. One entry per CDR3 protein, called by TCRdb with MiXCR from the PCR reads. The sample records about 14,000 distinct CDR3 sequences, 46% being singletons. The sequencing input was blood. Source of these receptors: a male donor with esophageal squamous cell carcinoma.

V and J are TRBV7-9 and TRBJ2-1, with TRBD1 identical over 10 bases. The ends lost 5 bases at V and 4 bases at J; junction bases unmatched: 5. Germline lookup yields CDR1 SEHNR and CDR2 FQNEAQ (reference sequence). CDR3 size: 15 residues. The CDR3 region is CASSKRDRGYNEQFF. The CDR3 nucleotides are TGTGCCAGCAGCAAACGGGACAGGGGTTACAATGAGCAGTTCTTC.

The chain combines TRBV7-2 with TRBJ1-2; D is unclear. The CDR3 loop spans 12 amino acids. V dropped 6 bases and J dropped 7 bases, with 12 bases sitting between them. In germline, CDR1 is SGHTA, CDR2 FQGNSA. The CDR3 sequence: CASRWMQSGYTF. The DNA of the CDR3 is TGTGCCAGCAGGTGGATGCAGAGTGGCTACACCTTC.

This clonotype was seen more than once but under ten times. The chain combines TRBV18 with TRBJ2-5, with TRBD2 matching over 8 bases. Germline-derived CDR1 and CDR2 are KGHSH and LQKENI. V gave up 3 bases and J gave up 0 bases; unmatched junction bases: 0. This CDR3 has 14 residues. CDR3 DNA sequence: TGTGCCAGCTCACCTAGCGGGAACCAAGAGACCCAGTACTTC. Protein: CASSPSGNQETQYF.

The chain employs TRBV7-4 and TRBJ2-3; unclear D gene. Germline V gene sequence: CDR1 SGHVT, CDR2 SQSDAQ. The CDR3 is 14 amino acids. V shed 1 base and J shed 0 bases, with 5 bases lying between them. The CDR3 loop reads CASSLGWSTDTQYF. CDR3 nucleotides: TGTGCCAGCAGCTTAGGCTGGAGCACAGATACGCAGTATTTT.

This clonotype has just a few counts. The V gene is TRBV6-5, the J gene TRBJ2-7; 10 bases agree with TRBD1. The CDR3 length is 15 residues. Germline CDR1 reads MNHEY; CDR2 reads SVGAGI. The ends lost 6 bases at V and 4 bases at J; junction bases unmatched: 9. The CDR3 sequence: CASSKKTGGYYEQYF. As DNA, the CDR3 is TGTGCCAGCAGCAAAAAGACAGGGGGCTATTACGAGCAGTACTTC.

This clonotype is a singleton in its sample. The genes are TRBV6-6 and TRBJ2-3; possible D gene TRBD2, 5 bases. Trimming removed 0 bases at V and 1 base at J, with 5 bases between. The germline V gene encodes CDR1 MNHNY and CDR2 SVGAGI (reference sequence). This CDR3 is 14 amino acids long. As DNA, the CDR3 is TGTGCCAGCAGTTACTCGAGGGGCACAGATACGCAGTATTTT. It encodes CASSYSRGTDTQYF.

The CDR3 bases are TGTGCCAGCCGAGCCGGGACTAGGAACAATGAGCAGTTCTTC. Its protein product is CASRAGTRNNEQFF. The gene calls are TRBV7-9 and TRBJ2-7; 8 bases align to TRBD2. The J call is uncertain, as TRBJ2-1 better fits the DNA end. Germline assignment: CDR1 SEHNR and CDR2 FQNEAQ (reference sequence). This CDR3 region has 14 residues.

The sample holds many counts of this clonotype. The V gene is TRBV28, the J gene TRBJ1-5; 11 nucleotides agree with TRBD1. V was clipped by 3 bases and J by 7 bases; unmatched bases: 8. Germline CDR1 is MDHEN and CDR2 is SYDVKM. The CDR3 length is 16 residues. CDR3 nucleotides: TGTGCCAGCAGTTTCCAGGACAGGGGGCGCGGACAGCCCCAGCATTTT. Translating it yields CASSFQDRGRGQPQHF.

The rearrangement links TRBV5-3 to TRBJ1-5, with a weak D call TRBD1 (6 bases). TRBV5-3 carries the ORF label, with uncertain function. Trimming pared 8 bases from V and 0 bases from J, leaving 15 bases between. The CDR3 sequence is 15 residues long. The CDR3, as DNA: TGTGCCAGCAGTCGGACAGTTAATAGCAATCAGCCCCAGCATTTT. Residues: CASSRTVNSNQPQHF.

This clonotype has more than one count but fewer than ten. The chain recombines TRBV5-1 with TRBJ2-1; unclear D gene. Near its end, the DNA agrees better with TRBJ2-7, so the J call may be wrong. The CDR3 is 14 residues long. Germline V gene data show CDR1 as SGHRS and CDR2 as YFSETQ. CDR3 protein: CASSLSLSSYEQYF. The CDR3 DNA reads as TGCGCCAGCAGCTTGAGCCTGAGCTCCTACGAGCAGTACTTC.

This clonotype was seen repeatedly, ten times or more. In DNA form, the CDR3 reads TGTGCCAGCAGTGCCGACGGGAACACTGAAGCTTTCTTT. Its translation is CASSADGNTEAFF. This chain links TRBV6-1 with TRBJ1-1; D is unclear. V was clipped by 4 bases and J by 1 base, with 7 bases between them. Germline V gene sequence: CDR1 MNHNS, CDR2 SASEGT. This CDR3 contains 13 residues.

The chain has TRBV7-4 and TRBJ2-1; 12 nucleotides agree with TRBD2. Germline V gene data show CDR1 as SGHVT and CDR2 as SQSDAQ. This CDR3 contains 15 residues. V gave up 2 bases and J gave up 6 bases; unmatched junction bases: 2. CDR3: CASSLLLAGGNEQFF. Here the CDR3 DNA reads TGTGCCAGCAGCTTATTACTAGCGGGGGGCAATGAGCAGTTCTTC. The full variable domain, its missing parts supplied by reference TRBV7-4 and TRBJ2-1, is GAGVSQSPRYKVAKRGRDVALRCDSISGHVTLYWYRQTLGQGSEVLTYSQSDAQRDKSGRPSGRFSAERPERSVSTLKIQRTEQGDSAVYLCASSLLLAGGNEQFFGPGTRLTVL.

This CDR3 reads CASSSAQTGETQFF. CDR3 in DNA: TGTGCCAGCAGTTCAGCGCAAACGGGGGAGACCCAGTTCTTC. The chain carries TRBV12-3 or TRBV12-4 and TRBJ2-5, with TRBD2 as a possible D gene (6 bases). The better agreement between TRBJ2-1 and the DNA end casts doubt on the J call. The CDR3 covers 14 residues.

This clonotype was seen many times. This chain joins TRBV24-1 and TRBJ2-2, with 7 bases aligning to TRBD1. Germline V gives CDR1 KGHDR, CDR2 SFDVKD. The CDR3 is 15 amino acids. J was trimmed by 8 bases and V by 3 bases; bases with no gene match: 8. The CDR3 DNA sequence: TGTGCCACCAGTGATCCCGGACAGGCCATGGGGGAGCTGTTTTTT. Protein: CATSDPGQAMGELFF.

This clonotype was observed at least ten times. The V call is TRBV6-4, the J call TRBJ2-1; the match to TRBD2 covers 9 bases. The CDR3 is made up of 15 amino acids. Germline CDR1 MRHNA, CDR2 SNTAGT. V lost 2 bases and J lost 6; bases outside the gene matches: 5. The CDR3 DNA reads as TGTGCCAGCAGTGACGAAGGCGGGAGGGCCAATGAGCAGTTCTTC. This encodes CASSDEGGRANEQFF.

This clonotype was counted many times. This chain uses TRBV28 with TRBJ2-5; D may correspond to TRBD1 or TRBD2 (5 bases each). This CDR3 contains 15 residues. V shed 6 bases and J shed 11 bases, with 25 bases lying between them. Germline-derived CDR1 and CDR2 are MDHEN and SYDVKM. The CDR3 protein is CASRGVDYPYNEQYF. CDR3 DNA: TGTGCCAGCAGGGGGGTTGACTATCCGTACAATGAGCAGTACTTC.

This clonotype was found many times. The rearrangement links TRBV11-2 to TRBJ1-5; D is unresolved. The CDR3 has 13 residues. From germline, CDR1 is SGHAT and CDR2 FQNNGV. The V end lost 1 base, the J end lost 7 bases, and 8 bases lay between the germline ends. The CDR3 protein is CASSLGDQQPQHF. The CDR3 nucleotides are TGTGCCAGCAGCTTAGGAGACCAGCAGCCCCAGCATTTT. The full variable domain, completed using reference TRBV11-2 and TRBJ1-5, is EAGVAQSPRYKIIEKRQSVAFWCNPISGHATLYWYQQILGQGPKLLIQFQNNGVVDDSQLPKDRFSAERLKGVDSTLKIQPAKLEDSAVYLCASSLGDQQPQHFGDGTRLSIL.

This chain connects TRBV7-6 to TRBJ2-1; no clear D gene. The end of the DNA fits TRBJ2-4 better, so the J call may be wrong. Germline-derived CDR1 and CDR2 are SGHVS and FNYEAQ. The CDR3 is made up of 15 amino acids. CDR3 protein: CASSLEGSVRNIQYF. For the CDR3, the DNA is TGTGCCAGCAGCTTAGAGGGCTCCGTCCGAAACATTCAGTACTTC.

A remark on this clonotype: This may be a read error, as it is one base from a much larger clone. The J gene is TRBJ2-1, the V gene TRBV12-3 or TRBV12-4, with 9 bases lining up with TRBD2. The ends lost 4 bases at V and 10 bases at J; junction bases unmatched: 17. The CDR3 has 17 residues. The CDR3 nucleotides read TGTGCCAGCAGTTCTCGAAGGACTAGCGACTCCTCCTACGAGCAGTTCTTC. It encodes CASSSRRTSDSSYEQFF.

This clonotype was counted ten times or more. This rearrangement joins TRBV5-1 to TRBJ2-5; D ambiguous. Trimming cost V 5 bases and J 5 bases, with 16 bases left between them. The CDR3 contains 14 residues. CDR1 is SGHRS, CDR2 YFSETQ, per germline. CDR3 sequence (DNA): TGCGCCAGCAGACAAGGACGAGGATTTGAGACCCAGTACTTC. Translated: CASRQGRGFETQYF.